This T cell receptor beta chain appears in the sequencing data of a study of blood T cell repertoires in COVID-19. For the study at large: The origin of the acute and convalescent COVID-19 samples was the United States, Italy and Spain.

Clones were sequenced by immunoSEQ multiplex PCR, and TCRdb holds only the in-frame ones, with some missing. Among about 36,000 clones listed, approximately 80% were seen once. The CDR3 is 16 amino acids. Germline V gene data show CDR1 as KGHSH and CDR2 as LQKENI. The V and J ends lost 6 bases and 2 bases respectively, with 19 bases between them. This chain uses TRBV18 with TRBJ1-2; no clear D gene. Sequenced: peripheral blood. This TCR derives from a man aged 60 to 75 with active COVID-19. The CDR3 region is CASSPPSLTGNYGYTF. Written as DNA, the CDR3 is TGTGCCAGCTCTCCTCCTAGCCTGACTGGAAACTATGGCTACACCTTC.